This T cell receptor (beta chain) was recovered during a study of T cell responses to AZD1222 COVID-19 vaccine (dated by TCRdb to the early 2020s). For the study in its entirety: Because spike-specific TCR depth and breadth did not differ between the two schedules, AZD1222 recipients who got a second dose at roughly 4 weeks were pooled with those who got a second dose at roughly 12 weeks. TCR sequencing covered some 240 trial participants: 207 given two doses of AZD1222 and 26 given two doses of MenACWY control vaccine. Enrollment into the trials was organized by age into subgroups of 18-55, 56-69 and 70-plus years, and those subgroups contained 148, 28 and 57 TCR-sequenced participants, respectively.

To note about this clone: The specificity of this receptor is unknown. One base away there is no much larger clone; base qualities are not given.

The CDR3 regions of human TCRbeta chains were subjected to immunosequencing. As for how the authors treated the data: TCRs in the repertoires were compared against a reference library of SARS-CoV-2-specific TCRs that had been generated with the MIRA antigen-specificity platform. Breadth was defined as the fraction of unique TCRs that were SARS-CoV-2-associated. Depth was defined as the fraction of total T cells that were SARS-CoV-2-associated. Each spike-specific TCR was assigned to its reactive spike region and to a CD4 or CD8 class using the MIRA data. Log10-transformed breadth and depth values were compared by one-way ANOVA with Sidak's multiple comparisons tests. As stored in TCRdb, this immuneACCESS dataset retains in-frame rearrangements with V and J assigned. A fraction of the clones does not appear; measured against another copy, unresolved V genes explain less than half of the discrepancy, and the remainder lacks a known reason. Clonal size and the V and J genes are those of that table, whereas D and trimming came from the DNA. The sample table lists fewer than 65,000 clones, around 80% of them with a count of one. Around 9.6% of the sample belongs to the ten largest clones.

Study-level results and caveats: Because no samples from the day 14 peak response were available, repertoires could be characterized only after the peak T cell response. Epitopes outside the regions mutated in the B.1.351 and B.1.1.7 variants were reportedly recognized by nearly half of the unique spike-specific TCRs. In the small 56-69-year group, the increase in depth fell short of significance, most likely because of low power. Participants were mostly white British and included more females than males, and it was suggested by the authors that clonal diversity may have been underestimated. Vaccine-associated CD4 TCRs spanned the whole spike protein, with dominant responses in regions 160-218 and 743-854. After two AZD1222 doses, both the breadth and the depth of spike-specific TCRs were significantly higher than at day 0 and than in MenACWY recipients. Conclusions about previously exposed vaccinees are limited, since just 6 or 7 AZD1222 recipients were seropositive for SARS-CoV-2 at baseline.

What this sample's time point label stands for: baseline before first vaccination. The vaccinee samples were drawn from two UK trials, COV001 and COV002, one of which was a single-blind randomized controlled phase 2/3 trial testing AZD1222 (ChAdOx1 nCoV-19) in healthy adults. For TCRbeta chain sequencing, PBMC samples were collected from trial participants at day 0 and at day 28 after the second dose. At the junction V is shortened by 5 bases and J by 4 bases; bases outside the gene matches: 8. The CDR3 holds 14 amino acids from the cysteine to the phenylalanine. CDR3 DNA only is kept here, 42 bases in frame from base 1. From a lookup of the germline V gene (reference sequence), CDR1 and CDR2 are SGHKS and YYEKEE.

The TCR comes from an adult in good health. The sequenced sample was peripheral blood, obtained on day 0 of AZD1222 vaccination. Rearrangement joined TRBV5-5 to TRBJ1-2; 7 nucleotides in the junction match TRBD1. CDR3 region: CASRIQTGIYGYTF. The base sequence is TGTGCCAGCAGAATACAGACAGGGATCTATGGCTACACCTTC.